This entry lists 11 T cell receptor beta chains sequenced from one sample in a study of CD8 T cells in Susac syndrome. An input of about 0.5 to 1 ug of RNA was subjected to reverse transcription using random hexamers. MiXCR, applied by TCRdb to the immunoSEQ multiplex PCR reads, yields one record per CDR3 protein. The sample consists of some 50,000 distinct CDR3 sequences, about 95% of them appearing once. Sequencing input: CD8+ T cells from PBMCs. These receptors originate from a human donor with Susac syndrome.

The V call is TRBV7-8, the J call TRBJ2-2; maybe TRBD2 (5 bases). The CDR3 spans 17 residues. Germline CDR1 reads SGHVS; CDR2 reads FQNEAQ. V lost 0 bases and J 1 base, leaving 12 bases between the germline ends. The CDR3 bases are TGTGCCAGCAGCTTAGCGCTAGCCAACTGGAACACCGGGGAGCTGTTTTTT. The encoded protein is CASSLALANWNTGELFF. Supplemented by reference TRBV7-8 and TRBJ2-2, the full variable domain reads GAGVSQSPRYKVAKRGQDVALRCDPISGHVSLFWYQQALGQGPEFLTYFQNEAQLDKSGLPSDRFFAERPEGSVSTLKIQRTQQEDSAVYLCASSLALANWNTGELFFGEGSRLTVL.

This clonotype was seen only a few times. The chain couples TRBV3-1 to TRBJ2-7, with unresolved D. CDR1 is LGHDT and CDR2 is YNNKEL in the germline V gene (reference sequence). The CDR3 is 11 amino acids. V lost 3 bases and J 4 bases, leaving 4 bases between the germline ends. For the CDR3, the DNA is TGTGCCAGCAGCCATGGATACGAGCAGTACTTC. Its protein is CASSHGYEQYF.

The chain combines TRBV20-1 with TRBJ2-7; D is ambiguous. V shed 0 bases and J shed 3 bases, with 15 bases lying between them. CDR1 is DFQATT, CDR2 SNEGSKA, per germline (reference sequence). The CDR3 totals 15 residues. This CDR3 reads CSARDYSRVLYEQYF. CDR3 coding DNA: TGCAGTGCTAGAGATTATAGCAGAGTCCTCTACGAGCAGTACTTC.

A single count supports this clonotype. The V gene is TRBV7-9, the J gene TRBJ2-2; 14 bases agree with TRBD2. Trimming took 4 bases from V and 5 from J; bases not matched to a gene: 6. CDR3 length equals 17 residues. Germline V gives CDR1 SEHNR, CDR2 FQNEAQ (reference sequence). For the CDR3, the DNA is TGTGCCAGCAGCTCCCCGACTAGCGGGGGGGAGACCGGGGAGCTGTTTTTT. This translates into CASSSPTSGGETGELFF.

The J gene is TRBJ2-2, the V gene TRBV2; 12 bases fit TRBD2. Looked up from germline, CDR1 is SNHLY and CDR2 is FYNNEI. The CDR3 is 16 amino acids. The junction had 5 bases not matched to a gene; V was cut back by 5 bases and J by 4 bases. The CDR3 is CASSKPGLAGTGELFF. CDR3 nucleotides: TGTGCCAGCAGTAAACCGGGACTAGCGGGCACCGGGGAGCTGTTTTTT.

The CDR3, as DNA: TGTGCCAGCGACGATAACGGGTACCAAGAGACCCAGTACTTC. Encoded protein: CASDDNGYQETQYF. This rearrangement joins TRBV7-9 to TRBJ2-5; unclear D gene. Germline CDR1 SEHNR, CDR2 FQNEAQ (reference sequence). This CDR3 region has 14 residues. V gave up 8 bases and J gave up 0 bases, with 13 bases separating them.

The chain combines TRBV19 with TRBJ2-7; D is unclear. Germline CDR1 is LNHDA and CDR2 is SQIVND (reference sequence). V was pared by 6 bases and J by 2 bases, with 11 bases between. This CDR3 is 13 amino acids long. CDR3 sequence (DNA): TGTGCCAGTAGGGCCGGTAGTACCTACGAGCAGTACTTC. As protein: CASRAGSTYEQYF.

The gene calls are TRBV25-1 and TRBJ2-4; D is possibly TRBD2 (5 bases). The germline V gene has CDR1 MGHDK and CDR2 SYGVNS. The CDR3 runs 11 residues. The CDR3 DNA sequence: TGTGCTAGTGAGGGTTGGGACATTCAGTACTTC. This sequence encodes CASEGWDIQYF.

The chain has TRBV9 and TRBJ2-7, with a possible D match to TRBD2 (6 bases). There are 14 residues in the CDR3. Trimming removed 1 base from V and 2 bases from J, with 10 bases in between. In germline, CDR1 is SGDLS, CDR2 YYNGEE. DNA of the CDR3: TGTGCCAGCAGCGTATATTCGGGGGCCTACGAGCAGTACTTC. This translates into CASSVYSGAYEQYF.

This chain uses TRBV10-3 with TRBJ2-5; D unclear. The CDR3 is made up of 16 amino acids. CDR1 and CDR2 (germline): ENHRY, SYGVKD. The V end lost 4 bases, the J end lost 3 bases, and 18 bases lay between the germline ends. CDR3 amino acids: CAISGTDKPKKETQYF. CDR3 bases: TGTGCCATCAGTGGCACAGACAAGCCCAAGAAAGAGACCCAGTACTTC.

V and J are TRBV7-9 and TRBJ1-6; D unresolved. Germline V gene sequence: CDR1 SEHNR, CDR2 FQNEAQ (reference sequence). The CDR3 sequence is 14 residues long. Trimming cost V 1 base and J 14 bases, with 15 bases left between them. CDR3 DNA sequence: TGTGCCAGCAGCTTAGATACTACGGTCGGGACCCTCCACTTT. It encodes CASSLDTTVGTLHF.